Each of the 24 T cell receptor beta chains below was sequenced from the same sample in a study of shared clonotypes between healthy human individuals. TCRdb keeps only in-frame clones here, not all; method: immunoSEQ multiplex PCR. The data hold fewer than 850,000 clones, with about 96% observed a single time. Naive CD8 cells, CD45RO-negative and positively selected for CCR7, excluded terminally differentiated effector memory CD45RA+ cells. What was sequenced was naive CD8+ T cells sorted from blood. These receptors originate from a man aged 30 to 39 in good health.

The V call is TRBV27, the J call TRBJ2-7; 7 nucleotides match TRBD2. Germline CDR1 MNHEY, CDR2 SMNVEV (reference sequence). The CDR3 is 15 amino acids. V lost 6 bases and J lost 4; bases outside the gene matches: 12. This CDR3 reads CASRGRGGVYYEQYF. The CDR3 DNA is TGTGCCAGCAGGGGAAGGGGAGGGGTTTATTACGAGCAGTACTTC.

The V call is TRBV7-9, the J call TRBJ2-7; D is possibly TRBD1 (6 bases). The CDR3 is made up of 14 amino acids. V was shortened by 4 bases and J by 0 bases, with 10 bases between the two germline ends. Germline V lookup: CDR1 SEHNR, CDR2 FQNEAQ (reference sequence). The CDR3: CASSSDSFSYEQYF. The DNA for the CDR3 is TGTGCCAGCAGCTCGGACAGCTTCTCCTACGAGCAGTACTTC.

The V and J genes are TRBV27 and TRBJ1-1; D call uncertain. Germline V gives CDR1 MNHEY, CDR2 SMNVEV (reference sequence). This CDR3 contains 13 residues. Trimming cost V 3 bases and J 6 bases, with 11 bases left between them. CDR3 protein: CASSLSLQSEAFF. CDR3 bases: TGTGCCAGCAGTTTGAGTTTGCAGTCTGAAGCTTTCTTT.

The rearrangement links TRBV11-2 to TRBJ2-2; the D gene is possibly TRBD1 (6 bases). The ends were cut back, 2 bases at V and 3 bases at J, with 10 bases in the middle. CDR3 length: 15 residues. The germline V gene encodes CDR1 SGHAT and CDR2 FQNNGV. CDR3 sequence reads: CASSLRPGDTGELFF. CDR3 nucleotide sequence: TGTGCCAGCAGCTTAAGGCCAGGGGACACCGGGGAGCTGTTTTTT. The variable domain in full, with the rest retrieved from reference TRBV11-2 and TRBJ2-2, is EAGVAQSPRYKIIEKRQSVAFWCNPISGHATLYWYQQILGQGPKLLIQFQNNGVVDDSQLPKDRFSAERLKGVDSTLKIQPAKLEDSAVYLCASSLRPGDTGELFFGEGSRLTVL.

The chain couples TRBV5-1 to TRBJ1-2, with D unclear. This CDR3 region has 14 residues. V lost 2 bases and J 5 bases, leaving 13 bases between the germline ends. CDR1 is SGHRS and CDR2 is YFSETQ in the germline V gene. CDR3 protein: CASSLRGGPYGYTF. The CDR3 bases are TGCGCCAGCAGCTTACGAGGAGGTCCTTATGGCTACACCTTC.

There are a few counts of this clone. V usage is TRBV15 and J usage is TRBJ2-1; TRBD2 agrees at 8 bases. Germline loops: CDR1 LNHNV, CDR2 YYDKDF (reference sequence). V was clipped by 0 bases and J by 1 base; unmatched bases: 2. The CDR3 consists of 16 residues. The CDR3 here is CATSRELAGSYNEQFF. The CDR3 coding sequence is TGTGCCACCAGCAGAGAGCTAGCGGGTTCCTACAATGAGCAGTTCTTC.

This chain links TRBV7-8 with TRBJ2-1, with 7 bases lining up with TRBD2. CDR3 size: 15 residues. Germline CDR1 and CDR2: SGHVS and FQNEAQ. J was trimmed by 6 bases and V by 5 bases; bases with no gene match: 10. The CDR3 DNA reads TGTGCCAGCAGCCCCGGGACCGGGAGGTTCAATGAGCAGTTCTTC. Translated, it gives CASSPGTGRFNEQFF.

A single count supports this clone. The gene calls are TRBV30 and TRBJ2-7, with 9 bases identical to TRBD2. V shed 4 bases and J 2 bases; nucleotides not matched to a gene: 6. The CDR3 spans 14 residues. Germline lookup yields CDR1 GTSNPN and CDR2 SVGIG (reference sequence). In DNA form, the CDR3 reads TGTGCCTGGACCAAGACTAGCGGCACCTACGAGCAGTACTTC. This gives the protein CAWTKTSGTYEQYF.

This clone has a single count. The chain is built from TRBV28 and TRBJ2-3; 11 positions match TRBD2. This CDR3 has 16 residues. Germline V CDR1 and CDR2: MDHEN, SYDVKM. With V trimmed by 5 bases and J by 5 bases, 9 bases remained unmatched. The DNA for the CDR3 is TGTGCCAGCAGTCCGTCGGCTAGCGGGAGGCTAGATACGCAGTATTTT. Translation: CASSPSASGRLDTQYF.

This chain joins TRBV7-8 and TRBJ2-1; 11 nucleotides line up with TRBD2. The CDR3 contains 17 residues. Germline CDR1 is SGHVS and CDR2 is FQNEAQ. Trimming cost V 3 bases and J 8 bases; bases outside gene matches: 12. CDR3 sequence (DNA): TGTGCCAGCAGCTTTCCTATTAGCGGGAGGGCCGGTCATGAGCAGTTCTTC. This sequence encodes CASSFPISGRAGHEQFF. The full variable domain, completed using reference TRBV7-8 and TRBJ2-1, is GAGVSQSPRYKVAKRGQDVALRCDPISGHVSLFWYQQALGQGPEFLTYFQNEAQLDKSGLPSDRFFAERPEGSVSTLKIQRTQQEDSAVYLCASSFPISGRAGHEQFFGPGTRLTVL.

This chain connects TRBV9 to TRBJ2-5, with 13 bases fitting TRBD2. Germline values: CDR1 SGDLS, CDR2 YYNGEE. The trim removed 4 bases at V and 5 bases at J, leaving 11 bases unmatched. CDR3 length: 17 amino acids. The CDR3, as DNA: TGTGCCAGCAGCTTATACGGACTAGCGGGAGCTTCGGAGACCCAGTACTTC. Translated: CASSLYGLAGASETQYF.

The V gene is TRBV28, the J gene TRBJ2-4; the match to TRBD1 covers 7 bases. J lost 6 bases, V lost 2 bases, and 13 bases had no gene match. The germline V gene encodes CDR1 MDHEN and CDR2 SYDVKM. The CDR3 extends over 17 amino acids. DNA for the CDR3: TGTGCCAGCAGTTTAGTACTCAGAGGACAGGTGGGAAACATTCAGTACTTC. This gives the protein CASSLVLRGQVGNIQYF.

This clone was seen a single time. The chain couples TRBV7-8 to TRBJ2-1, with unresolved D. The germline V and J ends were trimmed by 2 bases and 9 bases, with 5 bases remaining between them. CDR3 size: 11 residues. Germline CDR1 reads SGHVS; CDR2 reads FQNEAQ. CDR3 nucleotide sequence: TGTGCCAGCAGCTTATACGCTGAGCAGTTCTTC. Protein sequence: CASSLYAEQFF.

The CDR3 sequence is CASSPRVLNTEAFF. CDR3 bases: TGTGCCAGCAGCCCTCGGGTACTGAACACTGAAGCTTTCTTT. The V gene is TRBV5-8, the J gene TRBJ1-1; D not resolved. V was shortened by 4 bases and J by 0 bases, with 10 bases between the two germline ends. This CDR3 is 14 amino acids long. Germline CDR1 SGHTS, CDR2 YDEGEE.

The gene calls are TRBV7-9 and TRBJ1-5; tentatively, D is TRBD1 (6 bases). Germline CDR1 SEHNR, CDR2 FQNEAQ (reference sequence). V was cut by 7 bases and J by 3 bases, with 13 bases left in between. The CDR3 runs to 14 residues. The CDR3 DNA reads TGTGCCAGCAAATCCGGGGGGGCCAATCAGCCCCAGCATTTT. Its translation is CASKSGGANQPQHF.

The count of this clone is one. The rearrangement joins TRBV6-8 to TRBJ2-5; 9 nucleotides agree with TRBD1. This CDR3 contains 15 residues. Germline V gene data show CDR1 as MNHGY and CDR2 as SAAAGT. With 2 bases clipped from V and 5 bases from J, the junction kept 6 bases outside the gene matches. The CDR3 DNA is TGTGCCAGCAGTTACGTTGGGGACAGGGTGGAGACCCAGTACTTC. Its translation: CASSYVGDRVETQYF.

The CDR3 DNA follows: TGTGCCAGCAGCGTAGACGACGCCTACGAGCAGTACTTC. Protein product: CASSVDDAYEQYF. The V and J genes are TRBV9 and TRBJ2-7; D gene uncertain. The length of the CDR3 is 13 residues. Germline-derived CDR1 and CDR2 are SGDLS and YYNGEE. The V end lost 0 bases, the J end lost 2 bases, and 6 bases lay between the germline ends.

The chain uses TRBV6-5 and TRBJ1-1, with D tentatively TRBD1 (6 bases). CDR3 length: 16 amino acids. Germline-derived CDR1 and CDR2 are MNHEY and SVGAGI. Deletions cut 2 bases from V and 3 bases from J, with 16 bases between. CDR3 DNA sequence: TGTGCCAGCAGTTACGAAACAGGGCTTGTGGACACTGAAGCTTTCTTT. Translation gives CASSYETGLVDTEAFF.

The sample holds one count of this clone. This sequence joins TRBV29-1 and TRBJ2-1; TRBD2 matches at 8 bases. Germline lookup yields CDR1 SQVTM and CDR2 ANQGSEA. The CDR3 runs 15 residues. V lost 5 bases, J lost 8 bases, and 14 bases stayed unmatched. CDR3 DNA sequence: TGCAGCGTTCAGAAGCGGGAGAAGCGACTCGATGAGCAGTTCTTC. Its protein is CSVQKREKRLDEQFF.

The J gene is TRBJ1-3, the V gene TRBV14; D perhaps matches TRBD1 (6 bases). Trimming removed 4 bases from V and 7 bases from J, with 29 bases in between. Looked up from germline, CDR1 is SGHDN and CDR2 is FVKESK. The CDR3 covers 19 residues. The CDR3 loop reads CASSPAGQIHLKSWNTIYF. As DNA, the CDR3 is TGTGCCAGCAGCCCGGCCGGACAGATACACCTTAAAAGTTGGAACACCATATATTTT.

The V call is TRBV28, the J call TRBJ2-7; weak D call: TRBD2 (5 bases). The CDR3 is made up of 13 amino acids. Between the trimmed V and J ends, which lost 1 base and 3 bases, there was a span of 7 bases. Germline CDR1 and CDR2: MDHEN and SYDVKM. This CDR3 is CASSLFRDYEQYF. The CDR3 bases are TGTGCCAGCAGTTTATTTCGGGACTACGAGCAGTACTTC.

A word on this clone: Other DNA sequences in this sample translate to the same CDR3. This chain connects TRBV28 to TRBJ2-7, with 8 bases fitting TRBD2. Germline CDR1 and CDR2: MDHEN and SYDVKM. The CDR3 extends over 16 amino acids. Unmatched junction bases numbered 12, after V lost 6 bases and J lost 2 bases. CDR3 sequence: CASSLQTSGLPYEQYF. The CDR3 DNA reads TGTGCCAGCAGCCTCCAAACTAGCGGACTTCCCTACGAGCAGTACTTC.

The DNA for the CDR3 is TGCGCCAGCAGCCAGCCCGATCGGTGGGGACTAGCGCTCTCGCTTAGCACAGATACGCAGTATTTT. Protein: CASSQPDRWGLALSLSTDTQYF. The rearrangement uses TRBV4-3 and TRBJ2-3, with TRBD2 identical over 10 bases. V shed 3 bases, J shed 0 bases, and the junction held 21 bases outside the gene matches. CDR3 length equals 22 residues. The germline V gene has CDR1 LGHNA and CDR2 YSLEER.

A word on this clone: Other DNA sequences in the sample encode the same CDR3. In nucleotides, the CDR3 is TGTGCCAGCAGTAAGGGAGGCACCGGGGAGCTGTTTTTT. Protein: CASSKGGTGELFF. The chain has TRBV27 and TRBJ2-2; D may be TRBD2 (6 bases). This CDR3 is built from 13 residues. V shed 5 bases and J shed 4 bases, with 8 bases lying between them. CDR1 is MNHEY, CDR2 SMNVEV, per germline (reference sequence).